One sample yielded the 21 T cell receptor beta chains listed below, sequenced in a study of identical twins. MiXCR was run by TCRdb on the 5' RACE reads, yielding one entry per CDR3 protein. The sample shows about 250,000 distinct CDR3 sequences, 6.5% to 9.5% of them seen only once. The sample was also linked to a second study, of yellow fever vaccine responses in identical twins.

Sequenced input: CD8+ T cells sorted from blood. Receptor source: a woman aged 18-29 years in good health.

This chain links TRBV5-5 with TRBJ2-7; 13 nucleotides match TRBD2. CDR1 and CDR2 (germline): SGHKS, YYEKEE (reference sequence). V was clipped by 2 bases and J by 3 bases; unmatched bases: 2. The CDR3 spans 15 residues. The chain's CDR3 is CASSFRLAGGYEQYF. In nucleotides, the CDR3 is TGTGCCAGCAGCTTCCGACTAGCGGGAGGCTACGAGCAGTACTTC.

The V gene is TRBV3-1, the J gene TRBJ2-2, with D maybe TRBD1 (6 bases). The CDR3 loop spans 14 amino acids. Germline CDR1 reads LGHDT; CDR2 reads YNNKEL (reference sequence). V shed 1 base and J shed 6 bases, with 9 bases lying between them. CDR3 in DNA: TGTGCCAGCAGCCAAGGACAGGAACCCGGGGAGCTGTTTTTT. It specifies CASSQGQEPGELFF.

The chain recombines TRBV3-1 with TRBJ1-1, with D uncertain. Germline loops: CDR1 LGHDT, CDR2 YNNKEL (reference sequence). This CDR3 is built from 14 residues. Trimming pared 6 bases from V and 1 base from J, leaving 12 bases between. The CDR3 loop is CASSYEAGNTEAFF. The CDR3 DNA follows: TGTGCCAGCAGTTACGAAGCCGGGAACACTGAAGCTTTCTTT.

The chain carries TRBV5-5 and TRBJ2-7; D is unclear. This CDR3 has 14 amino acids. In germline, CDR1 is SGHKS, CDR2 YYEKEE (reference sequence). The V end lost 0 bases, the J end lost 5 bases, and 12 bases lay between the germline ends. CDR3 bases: TGTGCCAGCAGCTTGGCCTTTTTTTATGACGAGCAGTACTTC. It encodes CASSLAFFYDEQYF. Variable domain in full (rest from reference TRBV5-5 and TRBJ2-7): DAGVTQSPTHLIKTRGQQVTLRCSPISGHKSVSWYQQVLGQGPQFIFQYYEKEERGRGNFPDRFSARQFPNYSSELNVNALLLGDSALYLCASSLAFFYDEQYFGPGTRLTVT.

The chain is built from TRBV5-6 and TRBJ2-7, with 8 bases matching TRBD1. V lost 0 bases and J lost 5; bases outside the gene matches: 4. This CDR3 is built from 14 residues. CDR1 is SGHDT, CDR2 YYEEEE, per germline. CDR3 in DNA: TGTGCCAGCAGCTTGGTGGACAGGGTTCACGAGCAGTACTTC. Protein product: CASSLVDRVHEQYF.

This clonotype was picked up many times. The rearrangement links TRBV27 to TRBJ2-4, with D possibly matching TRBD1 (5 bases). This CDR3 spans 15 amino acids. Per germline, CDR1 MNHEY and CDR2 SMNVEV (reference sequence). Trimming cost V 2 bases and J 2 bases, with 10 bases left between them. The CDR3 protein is CASSLVQGPKNIQYF. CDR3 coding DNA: TGTGCCAGCAGTTTAGTGCAGGGCCCCAAAAACATTCAGTACTTC.

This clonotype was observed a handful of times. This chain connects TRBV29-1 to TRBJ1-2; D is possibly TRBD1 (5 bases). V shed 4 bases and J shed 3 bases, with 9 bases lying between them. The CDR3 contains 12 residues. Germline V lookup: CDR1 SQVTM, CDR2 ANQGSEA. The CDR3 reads CSVVDSYYGYTF. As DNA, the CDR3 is TGCAGCGTTGTTGACAGCTACTATGGCTACACCTTC.

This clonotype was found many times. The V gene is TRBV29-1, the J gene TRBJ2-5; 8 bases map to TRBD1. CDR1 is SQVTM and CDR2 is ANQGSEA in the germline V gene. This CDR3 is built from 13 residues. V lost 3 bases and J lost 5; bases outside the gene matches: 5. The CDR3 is CSVEHRGRETQYF. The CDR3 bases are TGCAGCGTTGAGCACAGGGGGAGGGAGACCCAGTACTTC.

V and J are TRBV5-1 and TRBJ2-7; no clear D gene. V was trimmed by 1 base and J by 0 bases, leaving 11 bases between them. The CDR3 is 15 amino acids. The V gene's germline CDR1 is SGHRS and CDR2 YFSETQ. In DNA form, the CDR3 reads TGCGCCAGCAGCTTGACAGTTTCGAGCTCCTACGAGCAGTACTTC. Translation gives CASSLTVSSSYEQYF.

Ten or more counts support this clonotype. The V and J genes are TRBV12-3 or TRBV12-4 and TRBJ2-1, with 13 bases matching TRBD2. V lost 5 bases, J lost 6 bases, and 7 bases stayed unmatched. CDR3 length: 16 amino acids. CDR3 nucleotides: TGTGCCAGCAGTCCAGGGACTAGCGGGGCCATCAATGAGCAGTTCTTC. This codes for CASSPGTSGAINEQFF.

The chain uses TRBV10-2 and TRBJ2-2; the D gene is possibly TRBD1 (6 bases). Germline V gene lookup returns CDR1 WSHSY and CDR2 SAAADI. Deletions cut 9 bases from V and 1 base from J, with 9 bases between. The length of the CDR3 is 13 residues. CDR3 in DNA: TGCGCCAGTGGGACACAGAACACCGGGGAGCTGTTTTTT. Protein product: CASGTQNTGELFF.

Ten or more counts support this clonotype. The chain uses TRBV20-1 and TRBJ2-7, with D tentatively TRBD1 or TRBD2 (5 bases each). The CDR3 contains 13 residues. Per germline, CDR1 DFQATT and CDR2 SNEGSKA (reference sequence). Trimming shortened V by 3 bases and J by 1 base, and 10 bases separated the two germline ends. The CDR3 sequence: CSASVGVSYEQYF. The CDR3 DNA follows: TGCAGTGCTAGTGTGGGGGTTTCCTACGAGCAGTACTTC.

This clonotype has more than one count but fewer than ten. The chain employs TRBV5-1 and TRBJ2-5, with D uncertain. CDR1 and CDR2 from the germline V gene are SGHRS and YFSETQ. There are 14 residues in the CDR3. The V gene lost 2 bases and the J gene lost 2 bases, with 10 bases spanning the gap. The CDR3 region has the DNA TGCGCCAGCAGCTTTTTGGGTGTGCAAGAGACCCAGTACTTC. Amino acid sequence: CASSFLGVQETQYF.

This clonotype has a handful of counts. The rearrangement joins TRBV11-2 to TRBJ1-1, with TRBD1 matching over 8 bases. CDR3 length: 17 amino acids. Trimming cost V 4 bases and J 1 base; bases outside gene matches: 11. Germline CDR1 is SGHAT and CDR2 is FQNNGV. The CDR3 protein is CASSWSQGAFTNTEAFF. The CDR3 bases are TGTGCCAGCAGCTGGTCTCAGGGGGCCTTCACGAACACTGAAGCTTTCTTT.

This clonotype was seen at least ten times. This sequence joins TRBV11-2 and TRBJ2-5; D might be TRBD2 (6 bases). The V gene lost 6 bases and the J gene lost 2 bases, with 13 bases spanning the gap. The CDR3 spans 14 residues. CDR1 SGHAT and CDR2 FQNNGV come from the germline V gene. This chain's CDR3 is CASSSTSSQETQYF. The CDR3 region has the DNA TGTGCCAGCAGTTCGACTAGTTCTCAAGAGACCCAGTACTTC.

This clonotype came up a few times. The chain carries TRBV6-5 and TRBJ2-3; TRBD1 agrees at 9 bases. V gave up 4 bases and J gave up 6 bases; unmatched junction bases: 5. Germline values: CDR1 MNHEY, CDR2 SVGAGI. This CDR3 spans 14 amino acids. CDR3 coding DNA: TGTGCCAGCAGTTTGACAGGGGGAGGGGATACGCAGTATTTT. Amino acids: CASSLTGGGDTQYF.

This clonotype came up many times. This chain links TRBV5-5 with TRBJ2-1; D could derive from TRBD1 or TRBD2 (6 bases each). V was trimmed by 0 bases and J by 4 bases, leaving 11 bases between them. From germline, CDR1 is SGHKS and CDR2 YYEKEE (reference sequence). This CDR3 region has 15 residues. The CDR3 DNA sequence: TGTGCCAGCAGCTTGGGGGGGGCCTCGTACAATGAGCAGTTCTTC. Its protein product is CASSLGGASYNEQFF.

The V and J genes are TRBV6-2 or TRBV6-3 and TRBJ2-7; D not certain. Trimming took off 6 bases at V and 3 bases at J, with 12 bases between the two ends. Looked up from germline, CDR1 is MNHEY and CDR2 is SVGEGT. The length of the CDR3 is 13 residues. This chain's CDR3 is CASSGQLYYEQYF. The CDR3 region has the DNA TGTGCCAGCAGCGGCCAGCTTTACTACGAGCAGTACTTC.

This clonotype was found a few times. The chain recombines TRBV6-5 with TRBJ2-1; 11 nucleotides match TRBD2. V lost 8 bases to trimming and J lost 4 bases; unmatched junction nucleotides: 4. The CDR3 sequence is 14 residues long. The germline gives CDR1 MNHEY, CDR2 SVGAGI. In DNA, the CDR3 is TGTGCCAGCTTACTAGCGGGGGTTTACAATGAGCAGTTCTTC. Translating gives CASLLAGVYNEQFF.

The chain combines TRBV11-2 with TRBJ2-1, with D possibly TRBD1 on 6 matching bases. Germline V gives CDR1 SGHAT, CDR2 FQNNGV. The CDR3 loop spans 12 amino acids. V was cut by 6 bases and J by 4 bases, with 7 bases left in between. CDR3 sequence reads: CASRTGYNEQFF. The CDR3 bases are TGTGCCAGCAGGACAGGATACAATGAGCAGTTCTTC. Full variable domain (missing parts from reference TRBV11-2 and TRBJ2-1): EAGVAQSPRYKIIEKRQSVAFWCNPISGHATLYWYQQILGQGPKLLIQFQNNGVVDDSQLPKDRFSAERLKGVDSTLKIQPAKLEDSAVYLCASRTGYNEQFFGPGTRLTVL.

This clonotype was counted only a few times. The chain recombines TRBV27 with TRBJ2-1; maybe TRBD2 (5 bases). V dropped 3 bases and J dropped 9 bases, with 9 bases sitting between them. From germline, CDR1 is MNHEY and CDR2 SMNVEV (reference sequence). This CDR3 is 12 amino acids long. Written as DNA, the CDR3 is TGTGCCAGCAGTTTTAGTCGGGGTGAGCAGTTCTTC. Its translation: CASSFSRGEQFF.